This T cell receptor (beta chain) is from a study of early T cells in non-severe SARS-CoV-2 infection. Individual cDNA molecules each received unique molecular identifiers attached to them. TCRdb reprocessed the 5' RACE reads via MiXCR and lists one record per CDR3 protein. The sample includes fewer than 85,000 distinct CDR3 sequences, approximately 15% of them seen just once. This clonotype was observed many times. Germline CDR1 SEHNR, CDR2 FQNEAQ (reference sequence). V dropped 3 bases and J dropped 7 bases, with 13 bases sitting between them. This CDR3 region has 13 residues. The genes are TRBV7-9 and TRBJ2-7; tentatively, D is TRBD1 (6 bases). The sample was whole blood, taken at baseline. The receptor was isolated from an adult who was a healthcare worker with PCR-confirmed SARS-CoV-2 infection or an uninfected control (not recorded which). As DNA, the CDR3 is TGTGCCAGCAGCTTTGGCAGGGGAAGTGAGCAGTACTTC. Translating gives CASSFGRGSEQYF.